A single sample is the source of the 26 T cell receptor beta chains below, sequenced in a study of blood T cell repertoires in COVID-19. TCRdb keeps only in-frame clones here, not all; method: immunoSEQ multiplex PCR. The sample lists 380,000 or so clones, roughly 90% seen once, with more than 0.95% in the top ten. Specimen: peripheral blood. These receptors were obtained from a man between 40 and 49 years old with acute or convalescent COVID-19.

The genes are TRBV9 and TRBJ2-3; tentative D call: TRBD2 (6 bases). The germline V gene has CDR1 SGDLS and CDR2 YYNGEE. V lost 4 bases and J lost 6, with 18 bases in between. The CDR3 extends over 15 amino acids. The CDR3 is CASSPSTSSFDTQYF. The CDR3 nucleotides read TGTGCCAGCAGCCCCTCAACTAGCTCCTTTGATACGCAGTATTTT.

This chain connects TRBV29-1 to TRBJ1-4, with D tentatively TRBD1 (6 bases). The V end was cut by 0 bases, the J end by 7 bases, with 15 bases between. The CDR3 extends over 15 amino acids. Germline loops: CDR1 SQVTM, CDR2 ANQGSEA. CDR3 region: CSVEERGAGGEKLFF. The CDR3 bases are TGCAGCGTTGAAGAACGGGGGGCTGGCGGTGAAAAACTGTTTTTT.

The chain couples TRBV5-4 to TRBJ2-7, with 11 bases lining up with TRBD2. The CDR3 is made up of 16 amino acids. CDR1 is SGHNT, CDR2 YYREEE, per germline (reference sequence). V gave up 4 bases and J gave up 0 bases; unmatched junction bases: 6. CDR3 nucleotide sequence: TGTGCCAGCAGCCGCAAGACTAGCGGGAACTCCTACGAGCAGTACTTC. Translation: CASSRKTSGNSYEQYF.

This rearrangement joins TRBV4-2 to TRBJ2-3; 12 nucleotides match TRBD2. CDR3 length: 19 residues. V dropped 0 bases and J dropped 0; count of bases not matched to a gene: 7. CDR1 and CDR2 (germline): LGHNA, YNFKEQ. In nucleotides, the CDR3 is TGTGCCAGCAGCCAAGATACTAGCGGGGGGTTCTCTAGCACAGATACGCAGTATTTT. Translation: CASSQDTSGGFSSTDTQYF.

The chain recombines TRBV29-1 with TRBJ1-2; D ambiguous. Trimming removed 7 bases at V and 8 bases at J, with 14 bases between. This CDR3 has 11 amino acids. The germline gives CDR1 SQVTM, CDR2 ANQGSEA. The CDR3 sequence: CSGGRFEGYTF. CDR3 in DNA: TGCAGCGGCGGGAGGTTTGAAGGCTACACCTTC.

Only one count was recorded for this clone. This chain's CDR3 is CASVSEYEQYF. The CDR3, as DNA: TGTGCCAGCGTCTCCGAGTACGAGCAGTACTTC. J is TRBJ2-7 and V is TRBV7-9; D call uncertain. The CDR3 extends over 11 amino acids. The V end lost 8 bases, the J end lost 4 bases, and 9 bases lay between the germline ends. CDR1 is SEHNR, CDR2 FQNEAQ, per germline (reference sequence).

V and J are TRBV15 and TRBJ2-7; TRBD1 matches 7 bases. With 4 bases clipped from V and 3 bases from J, the junction kept 12 bases outside the gene matches. Germline V lookup: CDR1 LNHNV, CDR2 YYDKDF (reference sequence). The CDR3 length is 16 residues. CDR3 sequence: CATSTLSGGRSYEQYF. The CDR3 nucleotides read TGTGCCACCAGCACATTATCAGGGGGTAGGAGCTACGAGCAGTACTTC.

The chain carries TRBV7-3 and TRBJ2-1; 9 nucleotides align to TRBD2. Trimming cost V 6 bases and J 0 bases; bases outside gene matches: 6. The germline CDR1 and CDR2 sequences are SGHTA and FQGTGA. This CDR3 is 16 amino acids long. The CDR3 sequence: CASSRQAGGSYNEQFF. DNA for the CDR3: TGTGCCAGCAGTCGCCAAGCGGGGGGCTCCTACAATGAGCAGTTCTTC.

This clone was seen only a few times. CDR3 residues: CARSRRQDSYEQYF. CDR3 DNA sequence: TGTGCCAGAAGCCGGAGACAGGACTCCTACGAGCAGTACTTC. The chain carries TRBV7-5 and TRBJ2-7; the table's TRBD1 call for D was not verified on the DNA. TRBV7-5 is a recognized pseudogene. The CDR3 totals 14 residues.

For the CDR3, the DNA is TGTGCCAGCAAAAGGACAGGAGACGAGCAGTACTTC. It specifies CASKRTGDEQYF. The rearrangement links TRBV6-6 to TRBJ2-7; 7 nucleotides match TRBD1. The CDR3 is 12 amino acids. CDR1 MNHNY and CDR2 SVGAGI come from the germline V gene (reference sequence). Unmatched junction bases numbered 5, after V lost 7 bases and J lost 5 bases.

The J gene is TRBJ2-3, the V gene TRBV4-3, with TRBD2 matching over 12 bases. This CDR3 is 17 amino acids long. CDR1 LGHNA and CDR2 YSLEER come from the germline V gene. The ends lost 3 bases at V and 4 bases at J; junction bases unmatched: 8. In DNA, the CDR3 is TGCGCCAGCAGCCAGAGGACTAGCGGGGTCGGGGCAGATACGCAGTATTTT. The encoded protein is CASSQRTSGVGADTQYF.

This clone was counted between two and nine times. This chain links TRBV19 with TRBJ1-1, with D hard to call. V was pared by 2 bases and J by 2 bases, with 9 bases between. The germline CDR1 and CDR2 sequences are LNHDA and SQIVND (reference sequence). This CDR3 comprises 14 residues. The CDR3 here is CASSIWRDNTEAFF. For the CDR3, the DNA is TGTGCCAGTAGTATATGGAGAGACAACACTGAAGCTTTCTTT.

The V call is TRBV7-6, the J call TRBJ2-1; weak D call: TRBD2 (6 bases). This CDR3 contains 16 residues. Germline loops: CDR1 SGHVS, CDR2 FNYEAQ. Between the trimmed V and J ends, which lost 5 bases and 5 bases, there was a span of 19 bases. The CDR3 nucleotides read TGTGCCAGCAGCCCCCGGCCCCTGGGGGAGGACAATGAGCAGTTCTTC. Protein sequence: CASSPRPLGEDNEQFF. Looking up the rest from reference TRBV7-6 and TRBJ2-1 gives the full variable domain: GAGVSQSPRYKVTKRGQDVALRCDPISGHVSLYWYRQALGQGPEFLTYFNYEAQQDKSGLPNDRFSAERPEGSISTLTIQRTEQRDSAMYRCASSPRPLGEDNEQFFGPGTRLTVL.

This chain links TRBV6-5 with TRBJ1-6; D may be TRBD1 (6 bases). Germline lookup yields CDR1 MNHEY and CDR2 SVGAGI. CDR3 length: 15 residues. V lost 6 bases to trimming and J lost 7 bases, with 16 bases between them. CDR3 coding DNA: TGTGCCAGCAGCTCACCCCCAGGGGTAAATTCACCCCTCCACTTT. Encoded protein: CASSSPPGVNSPLHF.

This chain uses TRBV5-4 with TRBJ1-1, with D hard to call. Trimming cost V 4 bases and J 1 base, with 8 bases left between them. The germline V gene encodes CDR1 SGHNT and CDR2 YYREEE (reference sequence). The CDR3 sequence is 13 residues long. CDR3 coding DNA: TGTGCCAGCAGCCAGTTTCAGAACACTGAAGCTTTCTTT. Amino acid sequence: CASSQFQNTEAFF.

The rearrangement joins TRBV5-1 to TRBJ2-1, with TRBD2 identical over 11 bases. In germline, CDR1 is SGHRS, CDR2 YFSETQ. V shed 4 bases and J 4 bases; nucleotides not matched to a gene: 4. This CDR3 comprises 15 residues. Here the CDR3 reads CASSATSGTYNEQFF. The DNA for the CDR3 is TGCGCCAGCAGCGCGACTAGCGGGACATACAATGAGCAGTTCTTC.

V usage is TRBV6-2 or TRBV6-3 and J usage is TRBJ1-4, with a weak D call TRBD1 (5 bases). Per the germline V gene, CDR1 is MNHEY and CDR2 is SVGEGT. Trimming cost V 1 base and J 7 bases, with 10 bases left between them. This CDR3 has 14 amino acids. The CDR3 is CASSYLRTREKLFF. In nucleotides, the CDR3 is TGTGCCAGCAGTTACTTGCGGACACGTGAAAAACTGTTTTTT.

The table lists this clone with a count of one. The chain combines TRBV20-1 with TRBJ1-1; 7 bases match TRBD1. Germline V gives CDR1 DFQATT, CDR2 SNEGSKA (reference sequence). This CDR3 region has 10 residues. The ends lost 7 bases at V and 14 bases at J; junction bases unmatched: 10. The CDR3 loop reads CSVPGQRTFF. The DNA of the CDR3 is TGCAGTGTTCCGGGACAGCGGACGTTCTTT.

The rearrangement joins TRBV27 to TRBJ2-1; D is possibly TRBD2 (6 bases). Trimming removed 7 bases from V and 2 bases from J, with 12 bases in between. Germline V lookup: CDR1 MNHEY, CDR2 SMNVEV (reference sequence). CDR3 length: 14 residues. The CDR3: CASMAGFTYNEQFF. Written as DNA, the CDR3 is TGTGCCAGCATGGCGGGGTTTACCTACAATGAGCAGTTCTTC.

The count of this clone is one. CDR3 sequence reads: CASSSGSAEAFF. CDR3 nucleotide sequence: TGCGCCAGCAGCTCAGGGTCCGCTGAAGCTTTCTTT. The rearrangement joins TRBV5-1 to TRBJ1-1, with a tentative D call TRBD1 (5 bases). This CDR3 is built from 12 residues. The V end was cut by 3 bases, the J end by 6 bases, with 9 bases between. The V gene's germline CDR1 is SGHRS and CDR2 YFSETQ.

The table lists this clone with a count of one. This rearrangement joins TRBV28 to TRBJ2-2; 11 bases are a match to TRBD1. The junction had 3 bases not matched to a gene; V was cut back by 4 bases and J by 5 bases. The CDR3 extends over 15 amino acids. CDR1 and CDR2 from the germline V gene are MDHEN and SYDVKM. In DNA, the CDR3 is TGTGCCAGCAGTTGGACAGGGGGCTTAACCGGGGAGCTGTTTTTT. It yields the protein CASSWTGGLTGELFF.

The genes are TRBV10-3 and TRBJ1-2; D is undetermined. V was shortened by 7 bases and J by 3 bases, with 12 bases between the two germline ends. This CDR3 comprises 13 residues. CDR1 is ENHRY, CDR2 SYGVKD, per germline. The CDR3 protein is CAIKTLEDYGYTF. The CDR3 DNA sequence: TGTGCCATCAAGACGCTCGAGGACTATGGCTACACCTTC.

This clone appeared once. V usage is TRBV6-5 and J usage is TRBJ2-2; 13 positions agree with TRBD2. Germline CDR1 MNHEY, CDR2 SVGAGI. V dropped 6 bases and J dropped 5; count of bases not matched to a gene: 3. The CDR3 spans 15 residues. The CDR3: CASSWTSGSTGELFF. In nucleotides, the CDR3 is TGTGCCAGCAGCTGGACTAGCGGGAGTACCGGGGAGCTGTTTTTT.

This CDR3 reads CASSFRNTGELFF. The CDR3 DNA follows: TGTGCCAGCAGTTTTCGGAACACCGGGGAGCTGTTTTTT. The chain uses TRBV6-2 or TRBV6-3 and TRBJ2-2; D is unclear. This CDR3 has 13 residues. Germline V lookup: CDR1 MNHEY, CDR2 SVGEGT. V was cut by 4 bases and J by 1 base, with 4 bases left in between.

V gene TRBV6-5 combines with J gene TRBJ1-2; D gene ambiguous. The CDR3 is 15 amino acids. Deletions cut 5 bases from V and 6 bases from J, with 19 bases between. CDR1 is MNHEY and CDR2 is SVGAGI in the germline V gene. The CDR3 DNA reads as TGTGCCAGCAGTCGTGCCCCCGGGGAGGGTCATGGCTACACCTTC. The encoded protein is CASSRAPGEGHGYTF.

On this clone itself: Other DNA variants within this sample encode the same CDR3. The chain joins TRBV12-3 or TRBV12-4 to TRBJ2-7; D not resolved. The V gene lost 5 bases and the J gene lost 3 bases, with 5 bases spanning the gap. The CDR3 covers 11 residues. The CDR3 nucleotides are TGTGCCAGCAGTCCCGGCTACGAGCAGTACTTC. Its translation: CASSPGYEQYF.